A selection of T cell receptor beta chains follows, all from one sample in a study of early T cells in non-severe SARS-CoV-2 infection. Using its own MiXCR run on the 5' RACE reads, TCRdb lists one record per CDR3 protein. Seen here are approximately 31,000 distinct CDR3 sequences, approximately 5.2% observed once, and the top ten hold roughly 5.7%. The material sequenced was whole blood. These receptors were obtained from an adult who was a healthcare worker with PCR-confirmed SARS-CoV-2 infection or an uninfected control (not recorded which). The conserved cysteine and the conserved F or W are not part of the CDR3 here. Each record gives: D gene, V gene, J gene, CDR3 protein. The D gene is left open where the match is weak.

d_gene: -
v_gene: TRBV5-1
j_gene: TRBJ2-1
CDR3aa: ASSLWGESPSYNEQF

d_gene: TRBD1
v_gene: TRBV7-9
j_gene: TRBJ1-5
CDR3aa: ASSLEGALGPQH

d_gene: -
v_gene: TRBV6-5
j_gene: TRBJ2-1
CDR3aa: ASSYEGNSAREQF

d_gene: -
v_gene: TRBV7-9
j_gene: TRBJ2-1
CDR3aa: ASSLASNEQF

d_gene: -
v_gene: TRBV18
j_gene: TRBJ2-6
CDR3aa: ASSRERTAYSSGANVLT

d_gene: -
v_gene: TRBV7-2
j_gene: TRBJ2-2
CDR3aa: ASSQPYANTGELF

d_gene: TRBD2
v_gene: TRBV19
j_gene: TRBJ2-7
CDR3aa: ASSSATSGRSYEQY

d_gene: TRBD1
v_gene: TRBV30
j_gene: TRBJ2-3
CDR3aa: AWEGASDTQY

d_gene: TRBD2
v_gene: TRBV7-3
j_gene: TRBJ2-1
CDR3aa: ASSRLAGEDEQF

d_gene: -
v_gene: TRBV27
j_gene: TRBJ1-2
CDR3aa: ASSSRNILNYGYT

d_gene: TRBD2
v_gene: TRBV19
j_gene: TRBJ2-1
CDR3aa: ASSPGLVGGNEQF

d_gene: -
v_gene: TRBV19
j_gene: TRBJ2-7
CDR3aa: ASSPRDFSYEQY

d_gene: -
v_gene: TRBV18
j_gene: TRBJ1-1
CDR3aa: ASSPFLNTEAF

d_gene: TRBD2
v_gene: TRBV11-3
j_gene: TRBJ2-2
CDR3aa: ASSPFPGTSGRGGELF

d_gene: -
v_gene: TRBV5-6
j_gene: TRBJ1-1
CDR3aa: ASSLPGRGLNTEAF

d_gene: -
v_gene: TRBV20-1
j_gene: TRBJ2-5
CDR3aa: SASQDIKTQY

d_gene: -
v_gene: TRBV7-9
j_gene: TRBJ2-5
CDR3aa: ASSFQEETQY

d_gene: -
v_gene: TRBV18
j_gene: TRBJ1-5
CDR3aa: ASSPGSGTSGSQH

d_gene: TRBD1
v_gene: TRBV27
j_gene: TRBJ1-2
CDR3aa: ASRLTGGSLGYT

d_gene: -
v_gene: TRBV5-1
j_gene: TRBJ2-7
CDR3aa: ASSSPGRGGYEQY

d_gene: -
v_gene: TRBV10-1
j_gene: TRBJ2-3
CDR3aa: ASSVGDDTQY

d_gene: TRBD1
v_gene: TRBV12-3/TRBV12-4
j_gene: TRBJ1-1
CDR3aa: ASRQGAVEAF

d_gene: TRBD1
v_gene: TRBV6-4
j_gene: TRBJ2-1
CDR3aa: ASSAQGQAFDEQF

d_gene: -
v_gene: TRBV10-1
j_gene: TRBJ2-3
CDR3aa: ASSDRDSTDTQY

d_gene: TRBD1
v_gene: TRBV2
j_gene: TRBJ1-5
CDR3aa: ASSFTGGQPQH

d_gene: -
v_gene: TRBV11-2
j_gene: TRBJ2-1
CDR3aa: ASSLAGEGQF

d_gene: TRBD2
v_gene: TRBV5-4
j_gene: TRBJ2-3
CDR3aa: ASSRTSGSPDTQY

d_gene: -
v_gene: TRBV12-3/TRBV12-4
j_gene: TRBJ2-3
CDR3aa: ASSLLSPGDTQY

d_gene: TRBD1
v_gene: TRBV7-2
j_gene: TRBJ2-2
CDR3aa: ASSPTGFVTGELF

d_gene: -
v_gene: TRBV29-1
j_gene: TRBJ2-6
CDR3aa: SVAGTPNWANVLT

d_gene: TRBD1
v_gene: TRBV4-1
j_gene: TRBJ1-6
CDR3aa: ASSQDGGGGNSPLH

d_gene: TRBD1
v_gene: TRBV18
j_gene: TRBJ1-5
CDR3aa: ASSPDRDWNQPQH

d_gene: -
v_gene: TRBV15
j_gene: TRBJ2-7
CDR3aa: ATSLGRAYEQY

d_gene: -
v_gene: TRBV18
j_gene: TRBJ2-3
CDR3aa: ASSVGGLGDTQY

d_gene: TRBD1
v_gene: TRBV7-2
j_gene: TRBJ2-5
CDR3aa: ASSFDRGETQY

d_gene: TRBD1
v_gene: TRBV12-3/TRBV12-4
j_gene: TRBJ1-1
CDR3aa: ASSLRDRGPNEAF

d_gene: -
v_gene: TRBV28
j_gene: TRBJ2-1
CDR3aa: ASTSLNGGSYNEQF

d_gene: -
v_gene: TRBV24-1
j_gene: TRBJ2-3
CDR3aa: ATSDLPASSTDTQY

d_gene: -
v_gene: TRBV6-2/TRBV6-3
j_gene: TRBJ2-1
CDR3aa: ASSPLISGVGNEQF

d_gene: -
v_gene: TRBV4-2
j_gene: TRBJ2-7
CDR3aa: ASSPSAGDSYEQY

d_gene: TRBD1
v_gene: TRBV3-1
j_gene: TRBJ2-3
CDR3aa: ASSRDREDVDTQY